Each of the 24 T cell receptor beta chains below was sequenced from the same sample in a study of OX40 agonist ivuxolimab in advanced cancers. The table came from immunoSEQ multiplex PCR; TCRdb's copy has only in-frame clones and leaves some out. This sample has around 45,000 clones, with roughly 90% found just once. Sequences were derived from CD4+ or CD8+ T cells sorted from blood, sampled in a trial of the OX40 agonist ivuxolimab. The receptors shown here come from an adult with an advanced solid tumor such as melanoma, head and neck, liver or kidney cancer.

The chain links TRBV7-3 to TRBJ2-1; 10 nucleotides agree with TRBD2. Trimming removed 2 bases from V and 5 bases from J; junction bases left unmatched: 9. This CDR3 comprises 17 residues. Germline V gives CDR1 SGHTA, CDR2 FQGTGA. CDR3 residues: CASSLVWGSGRDNEQFF. CDR3 nucleotides: TGTGCCAGCAGCTTAGTTTGGGGAAGCGGGAGGGACAATGAGCAGTTCTTC.

The gene calls are TRBV27 and TRBJ2-3, with D possibly TRBD1 on 6 matching bases. Germline V gene lookup returns CDR1 MNHEY and CDR2 SMNVEV (reference sequence). Trimming cost V 7 bases and J 2 bases, with 13 bases left between them. The CDR3 runs to 14 residues. CDR3 nucleotide sequence: TGTGCCAGCATGTGGGGGCGCTTCACAGATACGCAGTATTTT. It yields the protein CASMWGRFTDTQYF.

V usage is TRBV19 and J usage is TRBJ2-7; 7 positions agree with TRBD2. This CDR3 has 15 residues. V lost 4 bases, J lost 0 bases, and 6 bases stayed unmatched. Germline lookup yields CDR1 LNHDA and CDR2 SQIVND (reference sequence). CDR3 in DNA: TGTGCCAGTAGTAAGTCGAGGACTAGCTCCTACGAGCAGTACTTC. The encoded protein is CASSKSRTSSYEQYF. Together with reference TRBV19 and TRBJ2-7, the CDR3 gives the full variable domain: DGGITQSPKYLFRKEGQNVTLSCEQNLNHDAMYWYRQDPGQGLRLIYYSQIVNDFQKGDIAEGYSVSREKKESFPLTVTSAQKNPTAFYLCASSKSRTSSYEQYFGPGTRLTVT.

This rearrangement joins TRBV19 to TRBJ1-2, with no clear D. The germline V gene has CDR1 LNHDA and CDR2 SQIVND (reference sequence). The CDR3 sequence is 13 residues long. V was clipped by 4 bases and J by 2 bases, with 8 bases between them. The CDR3 region is CASSSPGNYGYTF. As DNA, the CDR3 is TGTGCCAGTAGTAGCCCTGGGAACTATGGCTACACCTTC.

The chain combines TRBV5-8 with TRBJ2-2; 8 bases align to TRBD1. After removal of 4 bases from V and 1 base from J, the junction contained 3 bases not matched to a gene. Germline CDR1 and CDR2: SGHTS and YDEGEE. This CDR3 spans 15 amino acids. CDR3 region: CASSTGTGNTGELFF. In nucleotides, the CDR3 is TGTGCCAGCAGCACCGGGACAGGGAACACCGGGGAGCTGTTTTTT.

This chain connects TRBV29-1 to TRBJ2-5, with a tentative D call TRBD2 (6 bases). CDR3 size: 12 residues. CDR1 and CDR2 (germline): SQVTM, ANQGSEA. V was trimmed by 4 bases and J by 4 bases, leaving 10 bases between them. CDR3 region: CSVGRAGETQYF. The CDR3 nucleotides read TGCAGCGTTGGACGAGCGGGAGAGACCCAGTACTTC. Filled out from reference TRBV29-1 and TRBJ2-5, the complete variable domain reads SAVISQKPSRDICQRGTSLTIQCQVDSQVTMMFWYRQQPGQSLTLIATANQGSEATYESGFVIDKFPISRPNLTFSTLTVSNMSPEDSSIYLCSVGRAGETQYFGPGTRLLVL.

This sequence joins TRBV5-6 and TRBJ2-1; 7 nucleotides match TRBD2. CDR1 is SGHDT, CDR2 YYEEEE, per germline. Germline trimming cut 1 base from V and 3 bases from J; bases unmatched to any gene: 4. The length of the CDR3 is 15 residues. The CDR3 is CASSLLLASYNEQFF. The DNA for the CDR3 is TGTGCCAGCAGCTTGTTACTAGCGAGCTACAATGAGCAGTTCTTC.

The chain uses TRBV10-3 and TRBJ2-7, with D possibly being TRBD2 (6 bases). This CDR3 has 14 residues. Germline CDR1 and CDR2: ENHRY and SYGVKD. The ends were cut back, 5 bases at V and 3 bases at J, with 14 bases in the middle. The CDR3 coding sequence is TGTGCCATCAGTCGGGACTCACAGTTCTACGAGCAGTACTTC. It specifies CAISRDSQFYEQYF.

This chain uses TRBV5-4 with TRBJ2-3; no clear D. This CDR3 comprises 14 residues. The V end was cut by 1 base, the J end by 5 bases, with 11 bases between. CDR1 is SGHNT and CDR2 is YYREEE in the germline V gene (reference sequence). The CDR3 DNA reads as TGTGCCAGCAGCTTGAAGACGGTCGGAGATACGCAGTATTTT. Protein: CASSLKTVGDTQYF.

V is TRBV19 and J is TRBJ2-6; maybe TRBD2 (5 bases). With 6 bases removed from V and 0 bases from J, the gap between germline ends came to 9 bases. CDR1 and CDR2 from the germline V gene are LNHDA and SQIVND (reference sequence). This CDR3 comprises 15 residues. CDR3 amino acids: CASSIRGSGANVLTF. The CDR3 DNA reads TGTGCCAGTAGCATTCGGGGCTCTGGGGCCAACGTCCTGACTTTC.

The rearrangement joins TRBV7-2 to TRBJ1-4; D perhaps matches TRBD1 (6 bases). The V end was cut by 1 base, the J end by 8 bases, with 17 bases between. The CDR3 is 16 residues long. Germline CDR1 is SGHTA and CDR2 is FQGNSA. CDR3 sequence reads: CASSLETGSVGEKLFF. Here the CDR3 DNA reads TGTGCCAGCAGCTTAGAAACAGGGTCGGTAGGGGAAAAACTGTTTTTT.

This clone was counted between two and nine times. V gene TRBV30 combines with J gene TRBJ2-5, with no clear D. V gave up 2 bases and J gave up 5 bases, with 6 bases separating them. CDR3 size: 11 residues. Germline V gene sequence: CDR1 GTSNPN, CDR2 SVGIG (reference sequence). The CDR3: CAWSLEETQYF. The CDR3 DNA follows: TGTGCCTGGAGTTTGGAGGAGACCCAGTACTTC.

The V and J genes are TRBV12-2 and TRBJ2-7; the table gives TRBD2 as D, unverified against the DNA. TRBV12-2 has pseudogene status. The CDR3 covers 17 residues. CDR3 bases: TGTGCAAGTCGCTCCCCTAGCGGGAGGACCGGGACCTACGAGCAGTACTTC. This sequence encodes CASRSPSGRTGTYEQYF.

The genes are TRBV6-5 and TRBJ2-5; possibly TRBD1 or TRBD2 for D (5 bases each). CDR3 length: 16 amino acids. Germline CDR1 MNHEY, CDR2 SVGAGI. Deletions cut 0 bases from V and 5 bases from J, with 16 bases between. This chain's CDR3 is CASSYSSLRGVETQYF. The DNA for the CDR3 is TGTGCCAGCAGTTACTCGAGCCTTAGGGGAGTGGAGACCCAGTACTTC.

The chain joins TRBV11-2 to TRBJ2-2, with a weak D call TRBD2 (6 bases). CDR3 length equals 16 residues. Germline lookup yields CDR1 SGHAT and CDR2 FQNNGV. V shed 6 bases and J shed 4 bases, with 18 bases lying between them. DNA of the CDR3: TGTGCCAGCAGGATAGCGGCAGCCTCAGTCACCGGGGAGCTGTTTTTT. Its translation: CASRIAAASVTGELFF. The full variable domain, completed using reference TRBV11-2 and TRBJ2-2, is EAGVAQSPRYKIIEKRQSVAFWCNPISGHATLYWYQQILGQGPKLLIQFQNNGVVDDSQLPKDRFSAERLKGVDSTLKIQPAKLEDSAVYLCASRIAAASVTGELFFGEGSRLTVL.

There are a few counts of this clone. The chain couples TRBV7-2 to TRBJ2-2; 8 bases match TRBD1. CDR1 is SGHTA and CDR2 is FQGNSA in the germline V gene. The CDR3 is 14 amino acids. V lost 9 bases and J lost 1; bases outside the gene matches: 4. Here the CDR3 reads CASSGQGNTGELFF. CDR3 nucleotide sequence: TGTGCCAGTAGCGGACAGGGGAACACCGGGGAGCTGTTTTTT. Filled out from reference TRBV7-2 and TRBJ2-2, the complete variable domain reads GAGVSQSPSNKVTEKGKDVELRCDPISGHTALYWYRQSLGQGLEFLIYFQGNSAPDKSGLPSDRFSAERTGGSVSTLTIQRTQQEDSAVYLCASSGQGNTGELFFGEGSRLTVL.

The chain carries TRBV30 and TRBJ1-1; D call uncertain. Germline assignment: CDR1 GTSNPN and CDR2 SVGIG (reference sequence). This CDR3 is built from 13 residues. V lost 2 bases to trimming and J lost 11 bases, with 18 bases between them. CDR3 sequence reads: CAWSISLYYGAFF. CDR3 nucleotides: TGTGCCTGGAGTATAAGCCTATATTATGGGGCTTTCTTT. Full variable domain (outside the CDR3, taken from reference TRBV30 and TRBJ1-1): SQTIHQWPATLVQPVGSPLSLECTVEGTSNPNLYWYRQAAGRGLQLLFYSVGIGQISSEVPQNLSASRPQDRQFILSSKKLLLSDSGFYLCAWSISLYYGAFFGQGTRLTVV.

This chain uses TRBV28 with TRBJ2-7, with a weak D call TRBD1 (5 bases). CDR3 length equals 10 residues. Germline V gene data show CDR1 as MDHEN and CDR2 as SYDVKM. Trimming left V 8 bases short and J 12 bases short, with 14 bases between. The CDR3 DNA reads as TGTGCCAGCCAGGACACCCAATGGTACTTC. Translation gives CASQDTQWYF.

This chain links TRBV19 with TRBJ1-5, with D possibly matching TRBD1 (6 bases). V lost 6 bases, J lost 4 bases, and 16 bases lay in between. This CDR3 has 15 amino acids. The V gene's germline CDR1 is LNHDA and CDR2 SQIVND (reference sequence). Written as DNA, the CDR3 is TGTGCCAGTAGCATCGCCAGGGGCCCGAATCAGCCCCAGCATTTT. Its protein is CASSIARGPNQPQHF.

Regarding this clone: Different DNA sequences within this sample yield the same CDR3. CDR3 protein: CASSAVTAGIQYF. In DNA form, the CDR3 reads TGTGCCAGCAGTGCGGTGACAGCCGGCATTCAGTACTTC. The chain has TRBV6-4 and TRBJ2-4; maybe TRBD1 (5 bases). The CDR3 consists of 13 residues. The V end lost 4 bases, the J end lost 9 bases, and 13 bases lay between the germline ends. Germline V CDR1 and CDR2: MRHNA, SNTAGT.

The chain joins TRBV6-5 to TRBJ2-1; maybe TRBD1 (6 bases). The CDR3 is 15 residues long. Germline V CDR1 and CDR2: MNHEY, SVGAGI. V was cut by 2 bases and J by 8 bases, with 16 bases left in between. As DNA, the CDR3 is TGTGCCAGCAGTTACGGTACAGGGTATGCCGATGAGCAGTTCTTC. Protein: CASSYGTGYADEQFF.

The J gene is TRBJ2-1, the V gene TRBV28; D gene uncertain. Germline CDR1 is MDHEN and CDR2 is SYDVKM. This CDR3 has 11 residues. V lost 7 bases to trimming and J lost 9 bases, with 10 bases between them. The CDR3 nucleotides read TGTGCCAGCACGCTCGGTCGTGAGCAGTTCTTC. This gives the protein CASTLGREQFF.

V usage is TRBV7-2 and J usage is TRBJ2-1, with D perhaps TRBD2 (6 bases). V lost 3 bases to trimming and J lost 0 bases, with 9 bases between them. Per germline, CDR1 SGHTA and CDR2 FQGNSA. This CDR3 has 15 residues. CDR3 sequence (DNA): TGTGCCAGCAGCTTTAGCGGAAGCTCCTACAATGAGCAGTTCTTC. Its protein product is CASSFSGSSYNEQFF.

This sequence joins TRBV11-2 and TRBJ2-5; 14 nucleotides align to TRBD2. The germline V gene encodes CDR1 SGHAT and CDR2 FQNNGV. The CDR3 consists of 15 residues. With V trimmed by 5 bases and J by 5 bases, 4 bases remained unmatched. The CDR3 is CASSPGTSGSETQYF. The CDR3 DNA reads as TGTGCCAGCAGCCCAGGGACTAGCGGGAGCGAGACCCAGTACTTC.